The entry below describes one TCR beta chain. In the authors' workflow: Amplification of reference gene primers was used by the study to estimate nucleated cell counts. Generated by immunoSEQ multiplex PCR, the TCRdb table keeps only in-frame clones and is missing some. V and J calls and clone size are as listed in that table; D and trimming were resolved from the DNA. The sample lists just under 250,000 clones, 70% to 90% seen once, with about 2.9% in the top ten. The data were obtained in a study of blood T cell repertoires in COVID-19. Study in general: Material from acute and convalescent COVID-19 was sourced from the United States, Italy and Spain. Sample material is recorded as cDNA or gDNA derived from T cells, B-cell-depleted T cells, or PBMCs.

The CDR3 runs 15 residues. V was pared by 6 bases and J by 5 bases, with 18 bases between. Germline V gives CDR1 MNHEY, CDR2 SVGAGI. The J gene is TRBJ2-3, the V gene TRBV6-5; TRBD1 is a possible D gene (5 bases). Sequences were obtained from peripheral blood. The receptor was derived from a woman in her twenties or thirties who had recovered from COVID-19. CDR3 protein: CASRLGHGGEDTQYF. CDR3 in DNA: TGTGCCAGCAGACTCGGACATGGTGGGGAAGATACGCAGTATTTT.